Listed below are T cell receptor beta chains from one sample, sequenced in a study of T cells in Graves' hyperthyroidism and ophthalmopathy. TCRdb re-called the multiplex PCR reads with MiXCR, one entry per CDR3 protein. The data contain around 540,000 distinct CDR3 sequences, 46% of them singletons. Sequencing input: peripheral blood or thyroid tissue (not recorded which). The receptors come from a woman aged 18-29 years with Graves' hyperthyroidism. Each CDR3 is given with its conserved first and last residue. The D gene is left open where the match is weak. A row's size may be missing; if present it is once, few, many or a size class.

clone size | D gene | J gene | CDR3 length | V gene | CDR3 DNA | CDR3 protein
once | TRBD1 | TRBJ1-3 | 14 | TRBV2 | TGTGCCATTACGGACAGGGGCACTGGAAACACCATATATTTT | CAITDRGTGNTIYF
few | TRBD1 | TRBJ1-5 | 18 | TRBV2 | TGTGCCAGCAGTGCATGGGACAGGGGCAAGGGGAGCAATCAGCCCCAGCATTTT | CASSAWDRGKGSNQPQHF
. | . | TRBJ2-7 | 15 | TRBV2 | TGTGCCAGCAGTGAAGGATCTGTCCGAACCTACGAGCAGTGCTTC | CASSEGSVRTYEQCF
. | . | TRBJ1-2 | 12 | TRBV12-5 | TGTGCTAGTGGTTTGGTACGGGGAGGCTACACCTTC | CASGLVRGGYTF
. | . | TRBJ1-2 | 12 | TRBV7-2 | TGTGCCACGGGCTGGACAGCTTATGGCTACACCTTC | CATGWTAYGYTF
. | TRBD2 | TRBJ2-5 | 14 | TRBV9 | TGTGCCAGCAGTCGGGGGGGGGTACAAGAGACCCAGTACTTC | CASSRGGVQETQYF
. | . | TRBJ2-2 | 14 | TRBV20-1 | TGCAGTGTAGGGGGAGGACCGGGCACCGGGGAGCTGTTTTTT | CSVGGGPGTGELFF
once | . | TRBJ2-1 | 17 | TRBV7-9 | TGTGCCAGCAGCTTAGGTTTTGGGACTCAAAGTTTCGATGAGCAGTTCTTC | CASSLGFGTQSFDEQFF
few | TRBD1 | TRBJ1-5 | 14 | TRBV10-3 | TGTGCCAGCTCACCGAGGGGGCATGATCAGCCCCAGCATTTT | CASSPRGHDQPQHF
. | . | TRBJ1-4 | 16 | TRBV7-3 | TGTGCCAGCAGCCCTGACACCGGGGCAACTAATGAAAAACTGTTTTTT | CASSPDTGATNEKLFF
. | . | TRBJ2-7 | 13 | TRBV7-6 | TGTGCCAGCAGCCCCCACCGGTCCTACGAGCAGTACTTC | CASSPHRSYEQYF
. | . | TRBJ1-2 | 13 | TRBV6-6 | TGTGCCAGCAGTTACCCGCAGGCGCATGGCTACACCTTC | CASSYPQAHGYTF
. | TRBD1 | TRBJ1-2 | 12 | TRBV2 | TGTGCCAGCAAGGACAGGGACACAAATCCTCTCTTC | CASKDRDTNPLF
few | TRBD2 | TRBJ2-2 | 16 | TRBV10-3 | TGTGCCAGCGGGAGCCATAGCGGAGCGAACACCGGGGAGCTGTTTTTT | CASGSHSGANTGELFF
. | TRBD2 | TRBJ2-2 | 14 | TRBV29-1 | TGCAGCGTTGAAATGCGGGAGGGCCCGGGTGAGCAGTTTTTT | CSVEMREGPGEQFF
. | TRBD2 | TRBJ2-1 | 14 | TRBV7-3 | TGTGCCAGCAGCTTAGCTAGCGGGAGTTATGAGCAGTTCTTC | CASSLASGSYEQFF
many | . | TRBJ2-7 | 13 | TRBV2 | TGTGCCAGCAGCCGGGACCAAGCGAGGGAGCAGTACTTC | CASSRDQAREQYF
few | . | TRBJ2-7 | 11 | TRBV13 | TGTGCCAGTAGCCCAGGGAACGAGCAGTACTTC | CASSPGNEQYF
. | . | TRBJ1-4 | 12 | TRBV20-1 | TGCAGTGTACGAGTGGATTTTGAAAAACTGTTTTTT | CSVRVDFEKLFF
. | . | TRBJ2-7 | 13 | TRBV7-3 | TGCGCCAGCAGCCTAACCCCAGGCCACGAGCAGTACTTC | CASSLTPGHEQYF
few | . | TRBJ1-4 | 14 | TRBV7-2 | TGTGCCAGCAGCCGCGGACAGATTAATGAAAAACTGTTTTTT | CASSRGQINEKLFF
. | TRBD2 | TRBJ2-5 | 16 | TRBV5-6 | TGTGCCAGCAGCTTCAGTCGACGGGAGGACCAAGAGACCCAGTACTTC | CASSFSRREDQETQYF
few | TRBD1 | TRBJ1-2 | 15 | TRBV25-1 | TGTGCCAGCAGCCAACCAGGGGGCAAGAAAGATGGCTACACCTTC | CASSQPGGKKDGYTF
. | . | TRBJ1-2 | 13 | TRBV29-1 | TGCAGCGTGGAGGACAGTTTGCTTTATGGCTACACCTTC | CSVEDSLLYGYTF
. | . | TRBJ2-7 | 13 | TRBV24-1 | TGTGCCACCAGTGAAACGGGAGTTGGCGAGCAGTACTTC | CATSETGVGEQYF
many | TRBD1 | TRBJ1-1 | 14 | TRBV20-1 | TGCAGTGCCAGTGGACAGGGATCGAACACTGAAGCTTTCTTT | CSASGQGSNTEAFF
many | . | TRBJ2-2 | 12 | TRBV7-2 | TGTGCCAGCAGCCAGGTGACCGGGGAGCTGTTTTTT | CASSQVTGELFF
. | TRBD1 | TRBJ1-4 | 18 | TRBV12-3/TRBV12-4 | TGTGCCAGCAATGTGGGAGGCCAGGGGGGAAGGAGTAATGAAAAACTGTTTTTT | CASNVGGQGGRSNEKLFF
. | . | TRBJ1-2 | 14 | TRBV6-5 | TGTGCCATCAGTTACTCTGGCGTCTTCGAAGGCTACACCTTC | CAISYSGVFEGYTF
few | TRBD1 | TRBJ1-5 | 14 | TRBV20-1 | TGCAGTGCTAGAGGGACAGGGTTCGATCAGCCCCAGCATTTT | CSARGTGFDQPQHF
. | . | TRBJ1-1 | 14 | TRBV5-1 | TGCGCCAGCAGCTTGGAACTCAGGAACACTGAAGCTTTCTTT | CASSLELRNTEAFF